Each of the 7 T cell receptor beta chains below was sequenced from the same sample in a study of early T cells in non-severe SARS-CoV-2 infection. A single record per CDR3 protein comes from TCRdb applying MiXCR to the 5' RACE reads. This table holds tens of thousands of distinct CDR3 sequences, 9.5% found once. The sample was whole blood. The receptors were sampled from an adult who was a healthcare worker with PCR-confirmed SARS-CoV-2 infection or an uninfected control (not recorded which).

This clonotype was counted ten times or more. CDR3 in amino acids: CASSSQDRGRETQYF. CDR3 bases: TGTGCCAGCAGCTCCCAGGATAGGGGACGAGAGACCCAGTACTTC. This chain uses TRBV5-4 with TRBJ2-5; D tentatively fits TRBD1 or TRBD2 (5 bases each). The V end lost 3 bases, the J end lost 4 bases, and 16 bases lay between the germline ends. Germline CDR1 and CDR2: SGHNT and YYREEE (reference sequence). This CDR3 comprises 15 residues. The complete variable domain, with remaining parts taken from reference TRBV5-4 and TRBJ2-5, reads ETGVTQSPTHLIKTRGQQVTLRCSSQSGHNTVSWYQQALGQGPQFIFQYYREEENGRGNFPPRFSGLQFPNYSSELNVNALELDDSALYLCASSSQDRGRETQYFGPGTRLLVL.

CDR3 amino acids: CASSQGRILNEKLFF. Written as DNA, the CDR3 is TGCGCCAGCAGCCAAGGGCGGATCCTCAATGAAAAACTGTTTTTT. The chain uses TRBV4-1 and TRBJ1-4; D unresolved. Germline V gene data show CDR1 as MGHRA and CDR2 as YSYEKL. CDR3 length: 15 residues. The V end lost 1 base, the J end lost 5 bases, and 11 bases lay between the germline ends.

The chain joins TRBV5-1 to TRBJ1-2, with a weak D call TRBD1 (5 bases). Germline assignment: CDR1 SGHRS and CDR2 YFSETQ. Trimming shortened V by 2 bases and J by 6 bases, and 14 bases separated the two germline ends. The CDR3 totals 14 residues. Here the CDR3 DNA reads TGCGCCAGCAGCTTTCCCGGGGGAAGAGATGGCTACACCTTC. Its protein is CASSFPGGRDGYTF.

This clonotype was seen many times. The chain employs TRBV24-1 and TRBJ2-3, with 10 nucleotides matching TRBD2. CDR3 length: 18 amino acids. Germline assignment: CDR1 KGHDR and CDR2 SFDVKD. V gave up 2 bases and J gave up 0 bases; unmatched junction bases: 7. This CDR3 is CATSDSPGLASSTDTQYF. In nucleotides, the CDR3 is TGTGCCACCAGTGATTCTCCGGGACTAGCGAGTAGCACAGATACGCAGTATTTT.

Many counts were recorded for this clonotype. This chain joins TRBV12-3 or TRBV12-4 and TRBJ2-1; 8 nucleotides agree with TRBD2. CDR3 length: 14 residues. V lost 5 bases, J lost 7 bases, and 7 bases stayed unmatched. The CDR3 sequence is CASSLGTSKNEQFF. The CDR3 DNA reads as TGTGCCAGCAGTCTCGGGACTAGTAAGAATGAGCAGTTCTTC.

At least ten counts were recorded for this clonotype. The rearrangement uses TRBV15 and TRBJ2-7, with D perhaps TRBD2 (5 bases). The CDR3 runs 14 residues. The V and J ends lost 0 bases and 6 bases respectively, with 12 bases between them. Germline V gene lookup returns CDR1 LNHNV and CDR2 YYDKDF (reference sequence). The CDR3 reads CATSRDTGSREQYF. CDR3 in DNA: TGTGCCACCAGCAGAGATACGGGGTCCCGCGAGCAGTACTTC.

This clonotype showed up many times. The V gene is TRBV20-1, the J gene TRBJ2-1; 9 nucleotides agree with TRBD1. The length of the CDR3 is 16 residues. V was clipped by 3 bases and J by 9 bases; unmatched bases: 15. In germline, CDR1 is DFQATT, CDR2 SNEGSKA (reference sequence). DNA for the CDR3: TGCAGTGCTAGGAGGGGGACAGGGAGGCGGTTAGGTGAGCAGTTCTTC. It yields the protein CSARRGTGRRLGEQFF.